This T cell receptor beta chain comes out of a study of T cell clones after liver transplantation. Study context: Liver transplant recipients had immunosuppression withdrawal attempted within 2 years. As an antigen-independent comparator, third-party-reactive TCRbeta sequences came from pre-transplant mixed lymphocyte reactions. Standard immunosuppression, with no induction, continued until 12-24 months after transplant.

The data were produced by immunoSEQ multiplex PCR, yet TCRdb's version contains in-frame clones alone and is incomplete. The repertoire holds 77,000 or so clones, approximately 80% seen once, with about 0.79% in the top ten. Unmatched junction bases numbered 15, after V lost 6 bases and J lost 11 bases. Germline CDR1 reads MNHEY; CDR2 reads SMNVEV (reference sequence). The CDR3 totals 16 residues. The chain recombines TRBV27 with TRBJ2-1, with TRBD2 matching over 11 bases. The receptor comes from a human patient who received a liver transplant. Certain T cells may be donor cells from the graft. This material consisted of CD4+ T cells from blood, taken 12 months after liver transplant. Here the CDR3 reads CASSSQIGGLAVKQFF. The CDR3, as DNA: TGTGCCAGCAGCTCTCAAATAGGGGGACTAGCGGTGAAGCAGTTCTTC.